Shown below are 24 T cell receptor beta chains from a single sample sequenced in a study of spatial heterogeneity in lung cancer. Time point defined: sample taken at primary tumor resection. Tumor, nontumor lung or frozen PBMC supplied whole RNA, sequenced without sorting. MiXCR was run by TCRdb on the 5' RACE reads, yielding one entry per CDR3 protein. This table holds about 45,000 distinct CDR3 sequences, 12% to 15% found once. The specimen was PBMCs, collected at surgery. The receptors come from a male donor with early-stage non-small cell lung cancer.

This rearrangement joins TRBV27 to TRBJ2-7; 11 bases line up with TRBD2. The germline V gene encodes CDR1 MNHEY and CDR2 SMNVEV (reference sequence). The CDR3 is 16 amino acids. Trimming removed 6 bases from V and 9 bases from J; junction bases left unmatched: 16. The CDR3 sequence: CASSPIGSGRARWQYF. Written as DNA, the CDR3 is TGTGCCAGCAGCCCAATCGGTAGCGGGAGGGCCCGGTGGCAGTACTTC.

In this sample, this clonotype turned up a few times. The chain carries TRBV20-1 and TRBJ2-1, with a tentative D call TRBD2 (6 bases). The germline CDR1 and CDR2 sequences are DFQATT and SNEGSKA (reference sequence). The CDR3 is made up of 15 amino acids. V lost 0 bases and J 7 bases, leaving 16 bases between the germline ends. CDR3 nucleotide sequence: TGCAGTGCTAGAGATCGAAGGCGGGGATTTAATGAGCAGTTCTTC. Its translation is CSARDRRRGFNEQFF.

This clonotype was counted between two and nine times. V is TRBV10-3 and J is TRBJ2-7; D not certain. This CDR3 contains 11 residues. The V and J ends lost 6 bases and 4 bases respectively, with 7 bases between them. Looked up from germline, CDR1 is ENHRY and CDR2 is SYGVKD. The CDR3 reads CAIRDSYEQYF. The CDR3 DNA reads as TGTGCCATCAGGGATTCATACGAGCAGTACTTC.

This clonotype was recorded at least ten times. An end of the junction differs from the germline gene, which may be a read error. The chain has TRBV28 and TRBJ1-6; D perhaps matches TRBD1 (5 bases). Looked up from germline, CDR1 is MDHEN and CDR2 is SYDVKM. The length of the CDR3 is 15 residues. The CDR3, as DNA: TGTGCCAGCAGCCTTCGGGGCGGGTATACTTCACCCCTCCACTTT. Its protein product is CASSLRGGYTSPLHF.

This clonotype has only a few counts. The CDR3 loop is CASSQVQGGVAGELFF. The CDR3 bases are TGCGCCAGCAGCCAAGTGCAGGGAGGAGTTGCCGGGGAGCTGTTTTTT. The chain joins TRBV4-3 to TRBJ2-2, with D possibly matching TRBD2 (6 bases). Trimming took 1 base from V and 6 from J, leaving 15 bases between them. The CDR3 runs 16 residues. Germline V lookup: CDR1 LGHNA, CDR2 YSLEER.

This clonotype was seen a handful of times. This sequence joins TRBV19 and TRBJ1-1, with 12 bases fitting TRBD1. Germline values: CDR1 LNHDA, CDR2 SQIVND (reference sequence). The CDR3 spans 17 residues. V dropped 4 bases and J dropped 3; count of bases not matched to a gene: 9. The CDR3 nucleotides are TGTGCCAGTAGTAAGACGGGGACAGGGGGCGCCGACACTGAAGCTTTCTTT. Translated: CASSKTGTGGADTEAFF.

This clonotype has just a few counts. CDR3 DNA sequence: TGTGCCAGCAGAGGGGCCGGGGAGCTGTTTTTT. This gives the protein CASRGAGELFF. The chain is built from TRBV5-5 and TRBJ2-2; perhaps TRBD1 as D (5 bases). The CDR3 runs to 11 residues. In germline, CDR1 is SGHKS, CDR2 YYEKEE (reference sequence). Trimming cost V 5 bases and J 6 bases, with 5 bases left between them.

The CDR3 is CASSQDSVTYEQYF. The CDR3 nucleotides are TGTGCCAGCAGCCAAGATTCAGTAACCTACGAGCAGTACTTC. This chain joins TRBV14 and TRBJ2-7; D gene unclear. This CDR3 contains 14 residues. CDR1 and CDR2 from the germline V gene are SGHDN and FVKESK. V lost 0 bases, J lost 2 bases, and 8 bases lay in between.

This clonotype was recorded at least ten times. The J gene is TRBJ2-5, the V gene TRBV2, with D tentatively TRBD1 or TRBD2 (5 bases each). Germline V gene sequence: CDR1 SNHLY, CDR2 FYNNEI. The CDR3 is made up of 14 amino acids. With 5 bases removed from V and 5 bases from J, the gap between germline ends came to 15 bases. Here the CDR3 DNA reads TGTGCCAGCAGTCTGCCCCCGAGGGGCGAGACCCAGTACTTC. Translation gives CASSLPPRGETQYF.

This clonotype appeared many times. In DNA form, the CDR3 reads TGTGCCAGCAGTCCCCAAACGACTGCGGGGGAGACCCAGTACTTC. Amino acids: CASSPQTTAGETQYF. This sequence joins TRBV2 and TRBJ2-5, with D perhaps TRBD2 (6 bases). From germline, CDR1 is SNHLY and CDR2 FYNNEI. V was shortened by 5 bases and J by 5 bases, with 18 bases between the two germline ends. This CDR3 has 15 amino acids. The whole variable domain, filled in from reference TRBV2 and TRBJ2-5, reads EPEVTQTPSHQVTQMGQEVILRCVPISNHLYFYWYRQILGQKVEFLVSFYNNEISEKSEIFDDQFSVERPDGSNFTLKIRSTKLEDSAMYFCASSPQTTAGETQYFGPGTRLLVL.

This clonotype was detected many times. The CDR3 DNA sequence: TGTGCCAGCAGTAAAGTTTCCGGGGCCGGGGAGCTGTTTTTT. Protein sequence: CASSKVSGAGELFF. V and J are TRBV12-3 or TRBV12-4 and TRBJ2-2; D is possibly TRBD2 (5 bases). The ends were cut back, 5 bases at V and 6 bases at J, with 13 bases in the middle. CDR3 length equals 14 residues.

The chain employs TRBV5-1 and TRBJ1-2, with a weak D call TRBD1 (5 bases). CDR3 length equals 13 residues. Looked up from germline, CDR1 is SGHRS and CDR2 is YFSETQ. Trimming left V 0 bases short and J 6 bases short, with 9 bases between. The CDR3 nucleotides are TGCGCCAGCAGCTTGGAGGGGTTAGATGGCTACACCTTC. It specifies CASSLEGLDGYTF.

This clonotype occurred a few times. This chain joins TRBV7-8 and TRBJ2-1; unclear D gene. The germline V and J ends were trimmed by 1 base and 0 bases, with 10 bases remaining between them. This CDR3 spans 16 amino acids. CDR1 is SGHVS and CDR2 is FQNEAQ in the germline V gene. The chain's CDR3 is CASSLEGFGSYNEQFF. In nucleotides, the CDR3 is TGTGCCAGCAGCTTAGAGGGCTTCGGCTCCTACAATGAGCAGTTCTTC.

The chain employs TRBV11-2 and TRBJ2-2, with 8 bases that match TRBD1. V shed 5 bases, J shed 3 bases, and the junction held 11 bases outside the gene matches. Germline CDR1 SGHAT, CDR2 FQNNGV. The CDR3 has 17 amino acids. The CDR3 bases are TGTGCCAGCAGCCGAAACCCCCCAGGGGGCTACACCGGGGAGCTGTTTTTT. As protein: CASSRNPPGGYTGELFF.

The V and J genes are TRBV27 and TRBJ2-2, with D possibly being TRBD2 (6 bases). The length of the CDR3 is 15 residues. V was pared by 2 bases and J by 7 bases, with 14 bases between. Per germline, CDR1 MNHEY and CDR2 SMNVEV (reference sequence). The CDR3 DNA reads as TGTGCCAGCAGTTTACTTACTAGCCGAGGCGGGGAGCTGTTTTTT. Translated, it gives CASSLLTSRGGELFF.

Here the CDR3 DNA reads TGTGCCAGCAGCTTAGGCGGGGCGCGGGTGAACACTGAAGCTTTCTTT. Protein sequence: CASSLGGARVNTEAFF. The chain couples TRBV7-2 to TRBJ1-1; tentatively, D is TRBD1 (5 bases). The CDR3 consists of 16 residues. CDR1 is SGHTA and CDR2 is FQGNSA in the germline V gene. V was pared by 1 base and J by 0 bases, with 12 bases between.

This clonotype has a count of ten or more. The CDR3, as DNA: TGTGCCAGCAGCTTAGACAGCGGGGGTTACAATGAGCAGTTCTTC. This translates into CASSLDSGGYNEQFF. The chain employs TRBV7-2 and TRBJ2-1; 8 nucleotides agree with TRBD2. The ends lost 1 base at V and 4 bases at J; junction bases unmatched: 3. This CDR3 has 15 residues. CDR1 and CDR2 from the germline V gene are SGHTA and FQGNSA.

This clonotype turned up a few times. Here the CDR3 DNA reads TGTGCCAGCAGCCTCCTCGCTAATCAGCCCCAGCATTTT. Its protein is CASSLLANQPQHF. The chain employs TRBV6-6 and TRBJ1-5; D ambiguous. The CDR3 totals 13 residues. Germline V gives CDR1 MNHNY, CDR2 SVGAGI (reference sequence). Trimming removed 6 bases from V and 4 bases from J, with 10 bases in between.

This chain uses TRBV5-1 with TRBJ2-5, with D perhaps matching TRBD2 (7 bases). CDR3 length equals 15 residues. V gave up 5 bases and J gave up 4 bases, with 18 bases separating them. Looked up from germline, CDR1 is SGHRS and CDR2 is YFSETQ. The CDR3 here is CASRGEGEPGETQYF. CDR3 sequence (DNA): TGCGCCAGCAGAGGGGAGGGGGAACCCGGAGAGACCCAGTACTTC.

This clonotype was observed a handful of times. The chain has TRBV20-1 and TRBJ2-7, with TRBD2 matching 11 bases. The CDR3 extends over 13 amino acids. Germline V gene sequence: CDR1 DFQATT, CDR2 SNEGSKA (reference sequence). J lost 7 bases, V lost 5 bases, and 7 bases had no gene match. DNA of the CDR3: TGCAGTGCTGAACTAGCGGGAGTTCGAGAGCAGTACTTC. Translating it yields CSAELAGVREQYF.

This clonotype has at least ten counts. The chain couples TRBV12-3 or TRBV12-4 to TRBJ1-1, with unresolved D. The CDR3 runs to 13 residues. V was trimmed by 1 base and J by 2 bases, leaving 5 bases between them. The CDR3 DNA reads TGTGCCAGCAGTTTAGGTCCAAACACTGAAGCTTTCTTT. Amino acid sequence: CASSLGPNTEAFF.

The chain is built from TRBV15 and TRBJ1-1; D perhaps matches TRBD1 (5 bases). From germline, CDR1 is LNHNV and CDR2 YYDKDF (reference sequence). The V end lost 1 base, the J end lost 7 bases, and 10 bases lay between the germline ends. This CDR3 region has 13 residues. CDR3 in amino acids: CATSRGGAVEAFF. The CDR3, as DNA: TGTGCCACCAGCAGAGGAGGGGCTGTTGAAGCTTTCTTT.

V and J are TRBV29-1 and TRBJ2-3; no definite D call. The V end lost 1 base, the J end lost 3 bases, and 17 bases lay between the germline ends. The CDR3 runs 16 residues. CDR1 is SQVTM and CDR2 is ANQGSEA in the germline V gene. The CDR3 loop is CSVEGVAIWGTDTQYF. CDR3 bases: TGCAGCGTTGAAGGGGTTGCTATCTGGGGTACAGATACGCAGTATTTT.

The rearrangement uses TRBV14 and TRBJ1-1, with D tentatively TRBD1 (5 bases). Germline V gives CDR1 SGHDN, CDR2 FVKESK. V shed 1 base and J shed 5 bases, with 8 bases lying between them. This CDR3 spans 13 amino acids. As DNA, the CDR3 is TGTGCCAGCAGCCAAGGGGGCAGAACTGAAGCTTTCTTT. This codes for CASSQGGRTEAFF.